The 21 T cell receptor beta chains given below trace back to one sample, sequenced in a study of patients and donors after allogeneic stem cell transplantation. From the RT-PCR reads, TCRdb called clonotypes with MiXCR, one entry per CDR3 protein. The data contain 15,000 to 25,000 distinct CDR3 sequences, 4.5% to 6% of them singletons. The sequenced material came from blood, either unsorted or a sorted T cell fraction (not recorded which). The receptors shown here come from a human donor who was either an allogeneic HSCT recipient or a stem cell or donor lymphocyte infusion donor (not recorded which). It is not recorded whose cells these are; they may come from a transplant donor.

The table lists this clonotype with many counts. The chain combines TRBV12-3 or TRBV12-4 with TRBJ1-5; D gene unclear. The CDR3 covers 14 residues. The V end lost 2 bases, the J end lost 2 bases, and 7 bases lay between the germline ends. CDR3 coding DNA: TGTGCCAGCAGTTTAAACGTCCGCAATCAGCCCCAGCATTTT. Encoded protein: CASSLNVRNQPQHF.

This clonotype was seen many times. The gene calls are TRBV18 and TRBJ1-2; maybe TRBD1 (5 bases). V was cut by 3 bases and J by 3 bases, with 14 bases left in between. Germline loops: CDR1 KGHSH, CDR2 LQKENI. The CDR3 contains 15 residues. The CDR3 reads CASSPWQQGDYGYTF. CDR3 coding DNA: TGTGCCAGCTCACCTTGGCAGCAGGGAGACTATGGCTACACCTTC.

At least ten counts were recorded for this clonotype. CDR3 residues: CASSESEDLTSYEQYF. For the CDR3, the DNA is TGTGCCAGCAGTGAATCGGAGGACCTGACTTCCTACGAGCAGTACTTC. The chain recombines TRBV2 with TRBJ2-7; a weak D match, TRBD2 (5 bases). Trimming left V 2 bases short and J 1 base short, with 15 bases between. The CDR3 runs to 16 residues. Germline CDR1 and CDR2: SNHLY and FYNNEI.

A few counts support this clonotype. CDR3: CASKPGGGTEAFF. The CDR3 DNA reads as TGTGCCAGCAAACCGGGGGGGGGCACTGAAGCTTTCTTT. The chain carries TRBV5-8 and TRBJ1-1; weak D call: TRBD1 (5 bases). Germline CDR1 and CDR2: SGHTS and YDEGEE. With 6 bases removed from V and 4 bases from J, the gap between germline ends came to 13 bases. The CDR3 sequence is 13 residues long.

This clonotype is termed medium-sized. The chain is built from TRBV7-9 and TRBJ2-5; D not resolved. CDR3 length: 14 amino acids. CDR1 is SEHNR, CDR2 FQNEAQ, per germline (reference sequence). The V end was cut by 5 bases, the J end by 10 bases, with 20 bases between. DNA for the CDR3: TGTGCCAGCAGCATTTCGGTCCTCCCCCGTGACCAGTACTTC. It encodes CASSISVLPRDQYF.

This clonotype turned up a few times. The chain combines TRBV20-1 with TRBJ2-1; perhaps D is TRBD1 or TRBD2 (5 bases each). The length of the CDR3 is 17 residues. Germline CDR1 is DFQATT and CDR2 is SNEGSKA (reference sequence). V was pared by 6 bases and J by 7 bases, with 28 bases between. The DNA of the CDR3 is TGCAGTGCGCGCCGGGACCCAAGAAGTAGCTCCTTGAATGAGCAGTTCTTC. It translates to CSARRDPRSSSLNEQFF.

This clonotype came up many times. The chain is built from TRBV3-1 and TRBJ2-1; 8 positions agree with TRBD2. V lost 4 bases and J lost 10; bases outside the gene matches: 12. CDR1 and CDR2 from the germline V gene are LGHDT and YNNKEL (reference sequence). The CDR3 length is 15 residues. CDR3 in DNA: TGTGCCAGCAGCCTTTTGTCGGGGGGGCTCAAGGAGCAGTTCTTC. Translated, it gives CASSLLSGGLKEQFF.

This clonotype was detected many times. This chain joins TRBV20-1 and TRBJ1-2; D possibly corresponds to TRBD1 (6 bases). The CDR3 loop spans 12 amino acids. Trimming shortened V by 7 bases and J by 1 base, and 10 bases separated the two germline ends. The germline V gene encodes CDR1 DFQATT and CDR2 SNEGSKA (reference sequence). CDR3 nucleotides: TGCAGTGGCACAGGGAGTAACTATGGCTACACCTTC. This encodes CSGTGSNYGYTF.

The table lists this clonotype with many counts. The rearrangement joins TRBV5-1 to TRBJ1-1; 8 bases match TRBD1. The germline V gene encodes CDR1 SGHRS and CDR2 YFSETQ. Losses at the gene ends were 5 bases for V and 0 bases for J; bases not matched to a gene: 6. The CDR3 sequence is 15 residues long. The DNA for the CDR3 is TGCGCCAGCAGGGGGCCGGGACAGGTGAACACTGAAGCTTTCTTT. Translation gives CASRGPGQVNTEAFF.

The sample holds many counts of this clonotype. The V call is TRBV19, the J call TRBJ1-5; D uncertain. V lost 5 bases to trimming and J lost 4 bases, with 9 bases between them. Germline CDR1 reads LNHDA; CDR2 reads SQIVND (reference sequence). The CDR3 is 13 amino acids. CDR3 in DNA: TGTGCCAGTAGTTGGGGAAAGAATCAGCCCCAGCATTTT. Amino acid sequence: CASSWGKNQPQHF.

The table lists this clonotype with many counts. CDR3 in amino acids: CASSPLAPTGVHEQYF. The DNA for the CDR3 is TGTGCCAGCTCACCACTTGCTCCAACAGGGGTCCACGAGCAGTACTTC. The rearrangement joins TRBV18 to TRBJ2-7; TRBD1 aligns across 7 bases. Per germline, CDR1 KGHSH and CDR2 LQKENI. This CDR3 is built from 16 residues. V lost 1 base, J lost 5 bases, and 11 bases stayed unmatched. Full variable domain (outside the CDR3, taken from reference TRBV18 and TRBJ2-7): NAGVMQNPRHLVRRRGQEARLRCSPMKGHSHVYWYRQLPEEGLKFMVYLQKENIIDESGMPKERFSAEFPKEGPSILRIQQVVRGDSAAYFCASSPLAPTGVHEQYFGPGTRLTVT.

This clonotype was recorded many times. CDR3 sequence reads: CASSLIGFGEETQYF. The CDR3 DNA follows: TGCGCCAGCAGCTTGATAGGGTTCGGAGAAGAGACCCAGTACTTC. V and J are TRBV5-1 and TRBJ2-5; D remains ambiguous. Germline V lookup: CDR1 SGHRS, CDR2 YFSETQ. V was trimmed by 1 base and J by 3 bases, leaving 13 bases between them. This CDR3 comprises 15 residues.

This clonotype was observed many times. The V call is TRBV5-1, the J call TRBJ2-3; D might be TRBD2 (5 bases). Germline V gene data show CDR1 as SGHRS and CDR2 as YFSETQ. Trimming pared 0 bases from V and 6 bases from J, leaving 14 bases between. The CDR3 covers 15 residues. CDR3 coding DNA: TGCGCCAGCAGCTTGGCGGCGACTATTACTGATACGCAGTATTTT. As protein: CASSLAATITDTQYF.

Ten or more counts support this clonotype. The genes are TRBV11-3 and TRBJ2-5; no definite D call. V lost 5 bases and J lost 3, with 7 bases in between. The CDR3 totals 12 residues. Germline CDR1 and CDR2: SGHNT and YENEEA. CDR3 protein: CASSQTEETQYF. CDR3 nucleotides: TGTGCCAGCAGCCAAACCGAAGAGACCCAGTACTTC.

CDR3 residues: CASSWTVNTGELFF. The CDR3 bases are TGTGCCAGCAGCTGGACAGTTAACACCGGGGAGCTGTTTTTT. The genes are TRBV7-3 and TRBJ2-2, with D perhaps TRBD1 (6 bases). This CDR3 spans 14 amino acids. With 4 bases removed from V and 2 bases from J, the gap between germline ends came to 8 bases. Germline-derived CDR1 and CDR2 are SGHTA and FQGTGA. Together with reference TRBV7-3 and TRBJ2-2, the CDR3 gives the full variable domain: GAGVSQTPSNKVTEKGKYVELRCDPISGHTALYWYRQSLGQGPEFLIYFQGTGAADDSGLPNDRFFAVRPEGSVSTLKIQRTERGDSAVYLCASSWTVNTGELFFGEGSRLTVL.

There are a few counts of this clonotype. The V call is TRBV21-1, the J call TRBJ2-5; the table's TRBD1 call for D was not verified on the DNA. TRBV21-1 is recorded as a pseudogene. The CDR3 loop spans 15 amino acids. The CDR3 spells CASSFRDTLFGTQYF. The CDR3, as DNA: TGTGCCAGCAGCTTCCGGGACACACTCTTTGGGACCCAGTACTTC.

This clonotype was detected ten times or more. This chain uses TRBV24-1 with TRBJ2-5; D gene ambiguous. CDR1 and CDR2 from the germline V gene are KGHDR and SFDVKD. Trimming pared 4 bases from V and 5 bases from J, leaving 13 bases between. The CDR3 extends over 14 amino acids. This chain's CDR3 is CATSDWDTTETQYF. The CDR3 DNA sequence: TGTGCCACCAGTGACTGGGATACAACCGAGACCCAGTACTTC.

The genes are TRBV6-2 or TRBV6-3 and TRBJ1-1; D is uncertain. The CDR3 covers 15 residues. CDR1 and CDR2 from the germline V gene are MNHEY and SVGEGT. Trimming cost V 3 bases and J 3 bases, with 14 bases left between them. The CDR3 bases are TGTGCCAGCAGTTATCTGGGATGGGCGTACACTGAAGCTTTCTTT. Encoded protein: CASSYLGWAYTEAFF.

Only a few counts were recorded for this clonotype. This chain links TRBV27 with TRBJ1-5; 7 positions match TRBD1. V was pared by 8 bases and J by 7 bases, with 11 bases of the junction left unmatched. From germline, CDR1 is MNHEY and CDR2 SMNVEV (reference sequence). The CDR3 has 14 amino acids. CDR3 loop: CASRPGGAHQPQHF. Here the CDR3 DNA reads TGTGCCAGCCGCCCAGGGGGTGCTCACCAGCCCCAGCATTTT.

The table lists this clonotype with a few counts. The rearrangement uses TRBV7-9 and TRBJ1-2, with D uncertain. The V and J ends lost 5 bases and 5 bases respectively, with 15 bases between them. The CDR3 totals 14 residues. Germline V gene lookup returns CDR1 SEHNR and CDR2 FQNEAQ (reference sequence). The CDR3 nucleotides are TGTGCCAGCAGCCCTAGTGGGAACTTTTATGGCTACACCTTC. Its translation: CASSPSGNFYGYTF. The full variable domain, its missing parts supplied by reference TRBV7-9 and TRBJ1-2, is DTGVSQNPRHKITKRGQNVTFRCDPISEHNRLYWYRQTLGQGPEFLTYFQNEAQLEKSRLLSDRFSAERPKGSFSTLEIQRTEQGDSAMYLCASSPSGNFYGYTFGSGTRLTVV.

The sample holds many counts of this clonotype. The rearrangement links TRBV4-2 to TRBJ2-3; 7 nucleotides match TRBD2. Germline V gene lookup returns CDR1 LGHNA and CDR2 YNFKEQ. The CDR3 contains 15 residues. After removal of 4 bases from V and 6 bases from J, the junction contained 10 bases not matched to a gene. CDR3 coding DNA: TGTGCCAGCAGCCCATCCCCGGGGGGTAGGGATACGCAGTATTTT. It codes for CASSPSPGGRDTQYF.